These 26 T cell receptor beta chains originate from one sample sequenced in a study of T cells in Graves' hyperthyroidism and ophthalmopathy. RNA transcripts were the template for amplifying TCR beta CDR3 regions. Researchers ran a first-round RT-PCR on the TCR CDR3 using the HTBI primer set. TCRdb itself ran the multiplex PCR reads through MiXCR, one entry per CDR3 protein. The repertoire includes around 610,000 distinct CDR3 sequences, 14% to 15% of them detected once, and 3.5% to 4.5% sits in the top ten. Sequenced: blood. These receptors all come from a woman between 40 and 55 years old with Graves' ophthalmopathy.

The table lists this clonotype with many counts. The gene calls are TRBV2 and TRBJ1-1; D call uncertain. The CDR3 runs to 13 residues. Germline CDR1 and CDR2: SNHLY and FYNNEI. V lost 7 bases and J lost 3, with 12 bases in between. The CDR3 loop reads CASKSQTYTEAFF. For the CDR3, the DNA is TGTGCCAGCAAGAGCCAGACGTACACTGAAGCTTTCTTT.

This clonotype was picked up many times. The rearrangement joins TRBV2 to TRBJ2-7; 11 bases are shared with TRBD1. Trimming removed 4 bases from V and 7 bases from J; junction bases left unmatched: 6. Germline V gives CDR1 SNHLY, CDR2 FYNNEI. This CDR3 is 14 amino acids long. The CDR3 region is CASSGDRGYEEQYF. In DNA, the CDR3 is TGTGCCAGCAGTGGGGACAGGGGGTATGAAGAGCAGTACTTC.

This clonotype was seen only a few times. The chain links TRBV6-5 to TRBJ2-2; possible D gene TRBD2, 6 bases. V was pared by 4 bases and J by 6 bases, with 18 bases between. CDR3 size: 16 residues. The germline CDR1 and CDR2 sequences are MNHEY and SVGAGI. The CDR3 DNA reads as TGTGCCAGCAGTTTCCCAAATGGAGGGTCCGCCGGGGAGCTGTTTTTT. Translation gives CASSFPNGGSAGELFF.

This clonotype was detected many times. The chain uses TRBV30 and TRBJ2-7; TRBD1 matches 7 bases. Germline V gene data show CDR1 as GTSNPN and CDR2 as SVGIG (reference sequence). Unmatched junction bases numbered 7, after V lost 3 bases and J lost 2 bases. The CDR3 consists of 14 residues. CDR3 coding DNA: TGTGCCTGGAGCACCCGGGACAGTACCTACGAGCAGTACTTC. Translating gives CAWSTRDSTYEQYF.

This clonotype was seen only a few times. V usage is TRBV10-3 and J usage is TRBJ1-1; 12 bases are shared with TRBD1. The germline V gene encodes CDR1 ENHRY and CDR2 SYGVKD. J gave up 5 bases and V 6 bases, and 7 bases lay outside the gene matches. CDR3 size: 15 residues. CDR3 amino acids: CAIRGTGGAGTEAFF. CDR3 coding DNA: TGTGCCATCAGAGGGACAGGGGGCGCCGGGACTGAAGCTTTCTTT.

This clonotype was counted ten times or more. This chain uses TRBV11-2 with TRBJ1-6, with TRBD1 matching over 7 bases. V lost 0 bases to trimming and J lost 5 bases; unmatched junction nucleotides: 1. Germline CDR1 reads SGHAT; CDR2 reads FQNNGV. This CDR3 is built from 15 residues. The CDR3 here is CASSLDGTDNSPLHF. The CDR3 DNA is TGTGCCAGCAGCTTAGATGGGACAGATAATTCACCCCTCCACTTT.

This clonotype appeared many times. The CDR3 sequence is CASSKTSGRSNTGELFF. The CDR3 nucleotides read TGTGCCAGCAGCAAGACTAGCGGGAGATCGAACACCGGGGAGCTGTTTTTT. This chain joins TRBV6-4 and TRBJ2-2, with TRBD2 matching 12 bases. V trimming: 6 bases; J trimming: 0 bases; junction bases outside the gene matches: 5. Germline V gene data show CDR1 as MRHNA and CDR2 as SNTAGT. The CDR3 has 17 amino acids.

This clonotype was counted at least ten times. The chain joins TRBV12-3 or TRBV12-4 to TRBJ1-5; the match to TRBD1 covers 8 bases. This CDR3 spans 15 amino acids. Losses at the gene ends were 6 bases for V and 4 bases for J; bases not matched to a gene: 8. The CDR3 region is CASRPSGGRNQPQHF. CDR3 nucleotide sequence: TGTGCCAGCAGACCTTCAGGGGGCAGGAATCAGCCCCAGCATTTT.

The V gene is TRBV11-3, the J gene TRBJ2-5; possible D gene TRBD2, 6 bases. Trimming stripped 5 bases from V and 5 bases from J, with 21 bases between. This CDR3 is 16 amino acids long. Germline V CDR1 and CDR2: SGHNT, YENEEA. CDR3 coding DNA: TGTGCCAGCAGCCCGCCCACGGGACTTTCCTCGGAGACCCAGTACTTC. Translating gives CASSPPTGLSSETQYF.

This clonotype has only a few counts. The CDR3 sequence: CASGWDGGTDTQYF. DNA of the CDR3: TGTGCCAGCGGATGGGACGGAGGCACAGATACGCAGTATTTT. The chain combines TRBV6-1 with TRBJ2-3; D possibly matches TRBD1 or TRBD2 (5 bases each). This CDR3 is 14 amino acids long. Deletions cut 8 bases from V and 1 base from J, with 13 bases between. Germline V gene data show CDR1 as MNHNS and CDR2 as SASEGT.

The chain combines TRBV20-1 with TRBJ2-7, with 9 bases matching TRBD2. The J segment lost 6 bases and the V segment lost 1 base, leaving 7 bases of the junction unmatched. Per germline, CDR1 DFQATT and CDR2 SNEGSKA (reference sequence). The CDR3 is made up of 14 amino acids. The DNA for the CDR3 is TGCAGTGCTAGAGCTAGCGGGAAAGGTGGCGAGCAGTACTTC. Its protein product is CSARASGKGGEQYF.

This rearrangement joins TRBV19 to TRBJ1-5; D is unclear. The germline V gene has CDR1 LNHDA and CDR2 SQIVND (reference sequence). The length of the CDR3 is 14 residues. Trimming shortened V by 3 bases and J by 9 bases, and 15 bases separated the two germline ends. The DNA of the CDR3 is TGTGCCAGTAGTATCGGGCAGCGAAGAGGGCCCCAGCATTTT. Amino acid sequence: CASSIGQRRGPQHF.

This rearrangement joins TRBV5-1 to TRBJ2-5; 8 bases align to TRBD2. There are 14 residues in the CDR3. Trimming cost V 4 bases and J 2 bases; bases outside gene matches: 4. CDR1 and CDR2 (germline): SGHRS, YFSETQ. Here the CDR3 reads CASSPSGRQETQYF. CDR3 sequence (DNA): TGCGCCAGCAGCCCGAGCGGGAGACAAGAGACCCAGTACTTC.

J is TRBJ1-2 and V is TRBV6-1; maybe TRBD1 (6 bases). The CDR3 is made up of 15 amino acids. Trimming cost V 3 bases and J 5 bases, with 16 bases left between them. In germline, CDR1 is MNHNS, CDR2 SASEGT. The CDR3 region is CASSEGGAVGYGYTF. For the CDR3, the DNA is TGTGCCAGCAGTGAGGGGGGGGCAGTCGGATATGGCTACACCTTC.

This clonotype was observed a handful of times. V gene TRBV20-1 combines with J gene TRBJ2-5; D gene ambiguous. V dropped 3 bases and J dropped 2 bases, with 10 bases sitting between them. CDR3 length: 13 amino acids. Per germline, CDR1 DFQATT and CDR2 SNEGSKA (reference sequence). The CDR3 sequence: CSARGSDQETQYF. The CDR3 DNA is TGCAGTGCTAGGGGTTCTGATCAAGAGACCCAGTACTTC.

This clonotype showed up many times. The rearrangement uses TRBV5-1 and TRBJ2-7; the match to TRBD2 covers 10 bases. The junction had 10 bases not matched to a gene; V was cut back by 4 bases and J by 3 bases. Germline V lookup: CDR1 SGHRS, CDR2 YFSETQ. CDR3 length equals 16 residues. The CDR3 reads CASSLDGTSARYEQYF. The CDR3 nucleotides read TGCGCCAGCAGCCTTGATGGGACTAGCGCCCGCTACGAGCAGTACTTC. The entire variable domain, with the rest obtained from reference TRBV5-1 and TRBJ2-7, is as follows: KAGVTQTPRYLIKTRGQQVTLSCSPISGHRSVSWYQQTPGQGLQFLFEYFSETQRNKGNFPGRFSGRQFSNSRSEMNVSTLELGDSALYLCASSLDGTSARYEQYFGPGTRLTVT.

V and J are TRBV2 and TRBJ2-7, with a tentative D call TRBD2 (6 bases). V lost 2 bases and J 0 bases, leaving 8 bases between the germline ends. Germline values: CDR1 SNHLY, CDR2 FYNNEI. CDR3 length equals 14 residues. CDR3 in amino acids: CASSEIGSSYEQYF. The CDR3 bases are TGTGCCAGCAGTGAAATCGGGAGCTCCTACGAGCAGTACTTC.

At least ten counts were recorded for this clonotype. DNA for the CDR3: TGTGCCTGGAGTGGGCAGTACACCGGGGAGCTGTTTTTT. Its translation: CAWSGQYTGELFF. The chain combines TRBV30 with TRBJ2-2; D is unresolved. The CDR3 runs to 13 residues. Per germline, CDR1 GTSNPN and CDR2 SVGIG (reference sequence). Trimming removed 1 base at V and 3 bases at J, with 6 bases between.

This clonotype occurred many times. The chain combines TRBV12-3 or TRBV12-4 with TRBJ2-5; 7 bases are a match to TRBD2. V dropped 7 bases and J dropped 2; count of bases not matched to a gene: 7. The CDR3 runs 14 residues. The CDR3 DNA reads TGTGCCAGCAACCTCGGGGGGATACAAGAGACCCAGTACTTC. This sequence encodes CASNLGGIQETQYF.

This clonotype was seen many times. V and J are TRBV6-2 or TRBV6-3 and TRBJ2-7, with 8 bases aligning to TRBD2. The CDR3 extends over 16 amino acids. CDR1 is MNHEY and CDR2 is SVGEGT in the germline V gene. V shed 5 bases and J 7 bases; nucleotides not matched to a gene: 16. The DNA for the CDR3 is TGTGCCAGCAGTCAGGCGAGAGCGGGAGCCCTCGAAGAGCAGTACTTC. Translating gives CASSQARAGALEEQYF.

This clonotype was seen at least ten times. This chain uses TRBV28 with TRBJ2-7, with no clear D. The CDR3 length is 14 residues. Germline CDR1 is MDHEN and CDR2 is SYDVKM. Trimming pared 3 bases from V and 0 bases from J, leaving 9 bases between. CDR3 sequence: CASSLHTDSYEQYF. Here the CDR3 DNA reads TGTGCCAGCAGTTTGCACACAGACTCCTACGAGCAGTACTTC.

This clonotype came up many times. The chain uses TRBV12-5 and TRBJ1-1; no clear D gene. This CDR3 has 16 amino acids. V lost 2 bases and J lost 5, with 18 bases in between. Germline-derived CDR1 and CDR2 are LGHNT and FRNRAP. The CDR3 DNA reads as TGTGCTAGTGGTTTGCCCCCGACACCCCCGACGACTGAAGCTTTCTTT. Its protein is CASGLPPTPPTTEAFF.

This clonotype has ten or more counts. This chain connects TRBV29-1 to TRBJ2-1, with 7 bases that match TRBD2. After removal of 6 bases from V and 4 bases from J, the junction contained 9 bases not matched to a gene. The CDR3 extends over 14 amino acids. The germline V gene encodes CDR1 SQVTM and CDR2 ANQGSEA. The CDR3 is CSVPLAAQYNEQFF. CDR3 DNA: TGCAGCGTCCCCCTAGCGGCCCAATACAATGAGCAGTTCTTC.

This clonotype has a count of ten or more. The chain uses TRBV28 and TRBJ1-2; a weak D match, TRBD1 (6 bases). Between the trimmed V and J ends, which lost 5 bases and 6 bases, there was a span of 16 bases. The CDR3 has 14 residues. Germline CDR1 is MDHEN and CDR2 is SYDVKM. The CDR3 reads CASSTGQLPNGYTF. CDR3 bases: TGTGCCAGCAGTACTGGACAGCTTCCAAATGGCTACACCTTC.

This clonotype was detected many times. The CDR3 is CASSRPGQQETQYF. The CDR3 bases are TGCGCCAGCAGCCGGCCGGGACAGCAAGAGACCCAGTACTTC. The chain is built from TRBV4-1 and TRBJ2-5, with 7 bases fitting TRBD1. Germline V gene lookup returns CDR1 MGHRA and CDR2 YSYEKL. The V gene end was trimmed by 4 bases and the J gene end by 2 bases; junction bases not matched to a gene: 4. The length of the CDR3 is 14 residues.

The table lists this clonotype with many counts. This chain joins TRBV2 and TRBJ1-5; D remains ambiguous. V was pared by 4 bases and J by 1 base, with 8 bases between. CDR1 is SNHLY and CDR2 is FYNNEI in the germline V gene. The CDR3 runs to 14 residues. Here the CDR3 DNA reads TGTGCCAGCAGTGCGGAGGCCAGCAATCAGCCCCAGCATTTT. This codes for CASSAEASNQPQHF.